A single sample gave rise to the 5 T cell receptor gamma chains below, sequenced in a study of gammadelta T cells in human blood. TCRdb re-processed the RT-PCR reads via CATT. Seen here are approximately 190 gamma-chain clones, less than 2% observed once, and the top ten hold 73%. Specimen: non-Vgamma9Vdelta2 gamma-delta T cells from fetal blood. Receptors originate from a human fetus.

On this clone: With only one base between it and a far larger clone, this is likely a read error. Other DNA sequences from this sample encode an identical CDR3 as well. The chain links TRGV8 to TRGJP1. CDR1 and CDR2 from the germline V gene are VENAVY and YDSYNSRV. CDR3 length: 15 amino acids. The CDR3 region is CATWDRGTTGWFKIF. DNA of the CDR3: TGTGCCACTTGGGATAGGGGTACCACTGGTTGGTTCAAGATATTT.

This clone was observed a handful of times. A single base is all that separates this from a far larger clone, so a read error is likely. At the DNA level, this CDR3 is encoded by other sequences in the same sample as well. This sequence joins TRGV8 and TRGJP1. From germline, CDR1 is VENAVY and CDR2 YDSYNSRV. CDR3 length equals 15 residues. Trimming took 0 bases from V and 5 from J; bases not matched to a gene: 6. The CDR3 nucleotides read TGTGCCACCTGGGATAGGCTTACGACTGGTTGGTTCAAGATATTT. Translated, it gives CATWDRLTTGWFKIF.

By sample fraction, this clone is hyperexpanded. This sample includes further DNA sequences coding for the same CDR3. V is TRGV5 and J is TRGJP1. This CDR3 comprises 13 residues. CDR1 is VINAFY and CDR2 is YDVSNSKD in the germline V gene. Unmatched junction bases numbered 1, after V lost 0 bases and J lost 6 bases. CDR3 DNA sequence: TGTGCCACCTGGGACAGGCCTGGTTGGTTCAAGATATTT. Translating gives CATWDRPGWFKIF.

This clone is labeled as medium-sized (0.01 to 0.1%). A far larger clone is a single base away, which makes a read error likely. The chain has TRGV5 and TRGJP1. The CDR3 spans 13 residues. CDR1 is VINAFY and CDR2 is YDVSNSKD in the germline V gene. Here the CDR3 DNA reads TGTGCCCCCTGGGACAGGCCTGGTTGGTTCAAGATATTT. It specifies CAPWDRPGWFKIF.

This clone occurred a few times. The protein in TCRdb stems from a much larger clone and differs at residue 12 from this DNA's translation, likely a read error; here the protein is translated from the DNA. The V gene is TRGV2, the J gene TRGJP. Per the germline V gene, CDR1 is EGSNGY and CDR2 is YDSYNSKV. This CDR3 has 14 residues. This CDR3 is CATWEELGKKIMVF. In DNA, the CDR3 is TGTGCCACCTGGGAAGAGTTGGGCAAAAAAATCATGGTATTT.